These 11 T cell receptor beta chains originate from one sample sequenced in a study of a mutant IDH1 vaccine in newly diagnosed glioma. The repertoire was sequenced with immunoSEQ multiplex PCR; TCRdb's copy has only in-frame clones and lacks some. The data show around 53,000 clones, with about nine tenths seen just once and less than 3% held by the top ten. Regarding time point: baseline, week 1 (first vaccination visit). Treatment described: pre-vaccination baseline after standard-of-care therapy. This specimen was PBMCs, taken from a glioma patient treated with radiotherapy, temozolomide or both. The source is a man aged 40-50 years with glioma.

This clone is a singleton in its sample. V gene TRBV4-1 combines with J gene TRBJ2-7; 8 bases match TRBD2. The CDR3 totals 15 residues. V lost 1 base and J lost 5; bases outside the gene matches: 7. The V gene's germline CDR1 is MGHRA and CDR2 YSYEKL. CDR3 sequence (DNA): TGCGCCAGCAGCCAAGTAGGACTAGCTCGCGACGAGCAGTACTTC. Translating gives CASSQVGLARDEQYF.

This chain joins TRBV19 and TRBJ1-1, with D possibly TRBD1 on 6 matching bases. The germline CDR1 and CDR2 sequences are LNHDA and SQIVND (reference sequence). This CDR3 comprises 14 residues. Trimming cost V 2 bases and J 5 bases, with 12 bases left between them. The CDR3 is CASSITGGGTEAFF. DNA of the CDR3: TGTGCCAGTAGTATAACGGGGGGCGGAACTGAAGCTTTCTTT.

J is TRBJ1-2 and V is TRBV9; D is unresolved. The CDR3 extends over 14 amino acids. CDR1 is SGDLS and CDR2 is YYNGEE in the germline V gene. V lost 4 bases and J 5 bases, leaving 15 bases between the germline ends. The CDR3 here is CASSNDNGGYGYTF. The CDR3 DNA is TGTGCCAGCAGCAATGATAACGGTGGGTATGGCTACACCTTC.

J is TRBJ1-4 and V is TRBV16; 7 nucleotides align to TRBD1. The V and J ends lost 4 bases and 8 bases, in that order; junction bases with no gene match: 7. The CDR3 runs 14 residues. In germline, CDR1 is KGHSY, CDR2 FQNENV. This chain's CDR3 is CASSRRQGYEKLFF. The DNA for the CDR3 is TGTGCCAGCAGCCGAAGACAGGGATACGAAAAACTGTTTTTT.

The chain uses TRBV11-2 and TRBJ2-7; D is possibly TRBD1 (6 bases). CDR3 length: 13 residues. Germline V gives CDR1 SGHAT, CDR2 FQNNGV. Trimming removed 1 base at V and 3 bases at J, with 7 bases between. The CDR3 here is CASSLVQGYEQYF. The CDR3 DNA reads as TGTGCCAGCAGCTTAGTACAGGGCTACGAGCAGTACTTC. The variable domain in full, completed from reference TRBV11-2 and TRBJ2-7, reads EAGVAQSPRYKIIEKRQSVAFWCNPISGHATLYWYQQILGQGPKLLIQFQNNGVVDDSQLPKDRFSAERLKGVDSTLKIQPAKLEDSAVYLCASSLVQGYEQYFGPGTRLTVT.

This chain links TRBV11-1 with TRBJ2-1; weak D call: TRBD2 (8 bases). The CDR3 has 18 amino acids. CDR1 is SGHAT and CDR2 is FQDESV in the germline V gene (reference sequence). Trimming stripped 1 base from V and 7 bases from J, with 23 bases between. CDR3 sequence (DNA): TGTGCCAGCAGCTTAGTGGCAGGGGGGAGCGGGGGTTGGAATGAGCAGTTCTTC. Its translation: CASSLVAGGSGGWNEQFF.

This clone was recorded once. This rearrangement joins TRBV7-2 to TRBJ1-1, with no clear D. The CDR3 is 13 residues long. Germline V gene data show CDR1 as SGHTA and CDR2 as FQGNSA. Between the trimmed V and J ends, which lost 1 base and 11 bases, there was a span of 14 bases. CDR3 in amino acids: CASSLDKVSRAFF. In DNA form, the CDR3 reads TGTGCCAGCAGCTTAGATAAGGTATCGAGGGCTTTCTTT.

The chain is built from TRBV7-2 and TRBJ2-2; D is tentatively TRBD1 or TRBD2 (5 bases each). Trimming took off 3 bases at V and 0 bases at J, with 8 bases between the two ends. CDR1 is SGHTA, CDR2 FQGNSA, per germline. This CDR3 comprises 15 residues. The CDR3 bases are TGTGCCAGCAGCTTCACGGGACCGAACACCGGGGAGCTGTTTTTT. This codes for CASSFTGPNTGELFF.

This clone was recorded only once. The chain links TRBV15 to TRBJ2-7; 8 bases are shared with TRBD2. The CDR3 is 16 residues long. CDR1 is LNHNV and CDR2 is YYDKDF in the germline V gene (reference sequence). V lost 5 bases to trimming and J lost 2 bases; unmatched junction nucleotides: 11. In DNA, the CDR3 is TGTGCCACCAGCTCCCGGCGGGGGGCCGGTGCCTACGAGCAGTACTTC. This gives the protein CATSSRRGAGAYEQYF.

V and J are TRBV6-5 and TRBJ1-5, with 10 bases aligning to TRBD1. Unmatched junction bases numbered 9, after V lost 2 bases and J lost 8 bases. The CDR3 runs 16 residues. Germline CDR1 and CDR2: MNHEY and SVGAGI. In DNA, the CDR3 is TGTGCCAGCAGTTACCCTGGACAGGGGGGGAAGGAGCCCCAGCATTTT. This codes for CASSYPGQGGKEPQHF.

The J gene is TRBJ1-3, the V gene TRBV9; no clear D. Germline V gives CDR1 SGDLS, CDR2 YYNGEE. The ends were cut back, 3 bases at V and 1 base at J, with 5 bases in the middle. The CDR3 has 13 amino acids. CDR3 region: CASSDGSGNTIYF. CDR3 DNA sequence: TGTGCCAGCAGCGACGGTTCTGGAAACACCATATATTTT.